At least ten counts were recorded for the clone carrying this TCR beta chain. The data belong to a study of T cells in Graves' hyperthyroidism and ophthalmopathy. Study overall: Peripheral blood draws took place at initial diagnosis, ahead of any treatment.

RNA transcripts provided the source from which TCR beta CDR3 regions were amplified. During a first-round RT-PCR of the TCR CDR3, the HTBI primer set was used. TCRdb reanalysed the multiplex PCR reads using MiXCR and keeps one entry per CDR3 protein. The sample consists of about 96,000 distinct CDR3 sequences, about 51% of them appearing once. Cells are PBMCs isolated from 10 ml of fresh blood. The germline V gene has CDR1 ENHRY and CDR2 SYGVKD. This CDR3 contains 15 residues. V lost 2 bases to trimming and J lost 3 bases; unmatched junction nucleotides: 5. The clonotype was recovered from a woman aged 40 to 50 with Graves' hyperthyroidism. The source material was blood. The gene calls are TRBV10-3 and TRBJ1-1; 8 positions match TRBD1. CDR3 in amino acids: CAISEAGGADTEAFF. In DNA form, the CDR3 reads TGTGCCATCAGTGAGGCAGGGGGCGCGGACACTGAAGCTTTCTTT.